A single sample gave rise to the 4 T cell receptor beta chains below, sequenced in a study of cytomegalovirus exposure and HLA in healthy donors. This PCR relied on a set of 60 Vbeta primers and 13 Jbeta primers. Repertoires were generated with immunoSEQ multiplex PCR, while TCRdb's copy carries only in-frame clones and drops some. The sample contains roughly 120,000 clones, roughly 73% of which appear only once. The sample comprised PBMCs. Receptors were obtained from a man aged 55 to 70 in good health and CMV-seropositive.

This chain connects TRBV9 to TRBJ1-2, with TRBD1 identical over 9 bases. Germline assignment: CDR1 SGDLS and CDR2 YYNGEE. This CDR3 comprises 13 residues. The trim removed 4 bases at V and 4 bases at J, leaving 2 bases unmatched. In nucleotides, the CDR3 is TGTGCCAGCAGCCTGGACAGGGGCTATGGCTACACCTTC. This encodes CASSLDRGYGYTF.

DNA of the CDR3: TGTGCCAGCAGATACTTGGGACAGGGCCTTGGAGCTTTCTTT. This sequence encodes CASRYLGQGLGAFF. The chain uses TRBV11-2 and TRBJ1-1; 9 bases are a match to TRBD1. Trimming removed 6 bases from V and 10 bases from J; junction bases left unmatched: 12. CDR3 length: 14 residues. Germline-derived CDR1 and CDR2 are SGHAT and FQNNGV.

This clone was detected once. The chain carries TRBV4-1 and TRBJ2-7; possible D gene TRBD1, 6 bases. V gave up 4 bases and J gave up 3 bases, with 13 bases separating them. The CDR3 sequence is 14 residues long. The V gene's germline CDR1 is MGHRA and CDR2 YSYEKL. The CDR3 sequence: CASSRDRNYYEQYF. The CDR3 nucleotides are TGCGCCAGCAGCCGCGACAGGAACTACTACGAGCAGTACTTC.

This chain connects TRBV28 to TRBJ2-3, with D maybe TRBD1 (6 bases). This CDR3 is built from 15 residues. The ends were cut back, 7 bases at V and 1 base at J, with 15 bases in the middle. From germline, CDR1 is MDHEN and CDR2 SYDVKM. In nucleotides, the CDR3 is TGTGCCAGCATACCCCCGGACAGAGGCACAGATACGCAGTATTTT. Translating gives CASIPPDRGTDTQYF.